A selection of T cell receptor beta chains follows, all from one sample in a study of T cell responses to AZD1222 COVID-19 vaccine. Assay: immunoSEQ multiplex PCR; the TCRdb copy retains only in-frame clones and omits some. The top ten hold 8% to 9.5% of the sample, which has fewer than 110,000 clones, about nine tenths seen once. Sequencing was performed on peripheral blood, taken 28 days after the second AZD1222 dose. The receptors derive from an adult who received the AZD1222 COVID-19 vaccine. Each CDR3 is given with its conserved first and last residue. The order of the fields is J gene, V gene, clone size, CDR3 length, D gene, CDR3 DNA, CDR3 protein. D genes are given only for firm matches. Expanded clones are given a class, and other clones once, few, many or no size at all.

J gene: TRBJ1-3; V gene: TRBV30; clone size: NA; CDR3 length: 13; D gene: NA; CDR3 DNA: TGTGCCTGGAGTACTTTCTCTGGAAACACCATATATTTT; CDR3 protein: CAWSTFSGNTIYF
J gene: TRBJ2-1; V gene: TRBV7-3; clone size: NA; CDR3 length: 16; D gene: TRBD1; CDR3 DNA: TGTGCCAGCAGCTTAACAGCAGGGGGAACCTACAATGAGCAGTTCTTC; CDR3 protein: CASSLTAGGTYNEQFF
J gene: TRBJ1-2; V gene: TRBV5-6; clone size: NA; CDR3 length: 12; D gene: NA; CDR3 DNA: TGTGCCAGCAGCTACGCGGCCGCCGGCTACACCTTC; CDR3 protein: CASSYAAAGYTF
J gene: TRBJ2-5; V gene: TRBV10-2; clone size: NA; CDR3 length: 15; D gene: NA; CDR3 DNA: TGCGCCACCGCGGGCGGAGGGATGGCGGAAGAGACCCAGTACTTC; CDR3 protein: CATAGGGMAEETQYF
J gene: TRBJ1-1; V gene: TRBV19; clone size: NA; CDR3 length: 13; D gene: NA; CDR3 DNA: TGTGCCAGTAGTCCACGTTCCAACACTGAAGCTTTCTTT; CDR3 protein: CASSPRSNTEAFF
J gene: TRBJ1-2; V gene: TRBV7-9; clone size: NA; CDR3 length: 10; D gene: NA; CDR3 DNA: TGTGCCAGCAGCTTAGGTCTAGATTCCTTC; CDR3 protein: CASSLGLDSF
J gene: TRBJ2-3; V gene: TRBV6-4; clone size: few; CDR3 length: 15; D gene: TRBD2; CDR3 DNA: TGTGCCAGCAGTTCAGACGCGGGGGGCACAGATACGCAGTATTTT; CDR3 protein: CASSSDAGGTDTQYF
J gene: TRBJ1-6; V gene: TRBV18; clone size: NA; CDR3 length: 14; D gene: NA; CDR3 DNA: TGTGCCAGCTCACCACCGGTCCCGAATTCACCCCTCCACTTT; CDR3 protein: CASSPPVPNSPLHF
J gene: TRBJ1-1; V gene: TRBV2; clone size: NA; CDR3 length: 13; D gene: NA; CDR3 DNA: TGTGCCAGCAGTGAATGGGCAACTCCTGAAGCTTTCTTT; CDR3 protein: CASSEWATPEAFF
J gene: TRBJ1-3; V gene: TRBV7-9; clone size: NA; CDR3 length: 13; D gene: NA; CDR3 DNA: TGTGCCAGCGGCCTCTACTCTGGAAACACCATATATTTT; CDR3 protein: CASGLYSGNTIYF
J gene: TRBJ2-7; V gene: TRBV15; clone size: NA; CDR3 length: 17; D gene: TRBD1; CDR3 DNA: TGTGCCACCAGCAGCGAGATCATTGGACAGGGGGCCTACGAGCAGTACTTC; CDR3 protein: CATSSEIIGQGAYEQYF
J gene: TRBJ1-1; V gene: TRBV27; clone size: NA; CDR3 length: 13; D gene: NA; CDR3 DNA: TGTGCCAGCAGTTTCCGACGGAACACTGAAGCTTTCTTT; CDR3 protein: CASSFRRNTEAFF
J gene: TRBJ2-7; V gene: TRBV27; clone size: once; CDR3 length: 13; D gene: NA; CDR3 DNA: TGTGCCAGCAGTTTAGACGGATTTTACGAGCAGTACTTC; CDR3 protein: CASSLDGFYEQYF
J gene: TRBJ1-5; V gene: TRBV4-1; clone size: NA; CDR3 length: 16; D gene: NA; CDR3 DNA: TGCGCCAGCAGCCAAGAGGTAGGGGCCAAAAATCAGCCCCAGCATTTT; CDR3 protein: CASSQEVGAKNQPQHF
J gene: TRBJ1-2; V gene: TRBV7-9; clone size: NA; CDR3 length: 14; D gene: TRBD1; CDR3 DNA: TGTGCCAGCAGCCCAGACAGGGGCGGCTATGGCTACACCTTC; CDR3 protein: CASSPDRGGYGYTF
J gene: TRBJ1-1; V gene: TRBV13; clone size: NA; CDR3 length: 16; D gene: NA; CDR3 DNA: TGTGCCAGCAGTTTCTCCGGGACACAAATTTACACTGAAGCTTTCTTT; CDR3 protein: CASSFSGTQIYTEAFF
J gene: TRBJ1-1; V gene: TRBV5-5; clone size: NA; CDR3 length: 16; D gene: NA; CDR3 DNA: TGTGCCAGCAGCTGGGTCCCGGGACAAACGAACACTGAAGCTTTCTTT; CDR3 protein: CASSWVPGQTNTEAFF
J gene: TRBJ2-5; V gene: TRBV27; clone size: NA; CDR3 length: 13; D gene: TRBD2; CDR3 DNA: TGTGCCAGCAGGGCAGGGACTATGGGGACCCAGTACTTC; CDR3 protein: CASRAGTMGTQYF
J gene: TRBJ1-2; V gene: TRBV11-2; clone size: NA; CDR3 length: 15; D gene: NA; CDR3 DNA: TGTGCCAGCAGCTTAGGTTCAGGGGCCTCCTATGGCTACACCTTC; CDR3 protein: CASSLGSGASYGYTF
J gene: TRBJ1-4; V gene: TRBV30; clone size: NA; CDR3 length: 13; D gene: TRBD1; CDR3 DNA: TGTGCCTGGAGTGGGCAGGGGGGGGAAAAACTGTTTTTT; CDR3 protein: CAWSGQGGEKLFF
J gene: TRBJ2-5; V gene: TRBV4-1; clone size: NA; CDR3 length: 17; D gene: NA; CDR3 DNA: TGCGCCAGCAGCCCCCTACCCGAGAAAACCTTACAAGAGACCCAGTACTTC; CDR3 protein: CASSPLPEKTLQETQYF
J gene: TRBJ1-5; V gene: TRBV6-6; clone size: NA; CDR3 length: 16; D gene: NA; CDR3 DNA: TGTGCCAGCAGTTACTCGACACAGGCCTCTAGTCAGCCCCAGCATTTT; CDR3 protein: CASSYSTQASSQPQHF
J gene: TRBJ1-4; V gene: TRBV3-1/TRBV3-2; clone size: NA; CDR3 length: 17; D gene: NA; CDR3 DNA: TGTGCCAGCAGCCAAGGGCGTCTAGGGGTAGCTAATGAAAAACTGTTTTTT; CDR3 protein: CASSQGRLGVANEKLFF
J gene: TRBJ2-3; V gene: TRBV2; clone size: NA; CDR3 length: 13; D gene: NA; CDR3 DNA: TGTGCCAGCACACCAGGACGGTGGGATACGCAGTATTTT; CDR3 protein: CASTPGRWDTQYF
J gene: TRBJ1-4; V gene: TRBV13; clone size: NA; CDR3 length: 14; D gene: NA; CDR3 DNA: TGTGCCAGCAGCCTGGGGGGGGAGGGCGAAAAACTGTTTTTT; CDR3 protein: CASSLGGEGEKLFF
J gene: TRBJ2-7; V gene: TRBV7-9; clone size: once; CDR3 length: 13; D gene: NA; CDR3 DNA: TGTGCCAGCAGCAGTCGGGGTTCCTACGAGCAGTACTTC; CDR3 protein: CASSSRGSYEQYF
J gene: TRBJ1-2; V gene: TRBV12-3/TRBV12-4; clone size: NA; CDR3 length: 13; D gene: TRBD1; CDR3 DNA: TGTGCCAGCAGCGTGACAGGGGTCTATGGCTACACCTTC; CDR3 protein: CASSVTGVYGYTF
J gene: TRBJ1-1; V gene: TRBV7-2; clone size: few; CDR3 length: 14; D gene: NA; CDR3 DNA: TGTGCCAGCAGCTTCTCAGGTACGAAGGCTGAAGCTTTCTTT; CDR3 protein: CASSFSGTKAEAFF
J gene: TRBJ1-6; V gene: TRBV6-5; clone size: NA; CDR3 length: 15; D gene: TRBD1; CDR3 DNA: TGTGCCAGCGGTCAGCCGGGACAGGGTAATTCACCCCTCCACTTT; CDR3 protein: CASGQPGQGNSPLHF
J gene: TRBJ2-7; V gene: TRBV9; clone size: NA; CDR3 length: 14; D gene: TRBD2; CDR3 DNA: TGTGCCAGCAGCCCGACTAGCGGGAACTACGAGCAGTACTTC; CDR3 protein: CASSPTSGNYEQYF
J gene: TRBJ2-5; V gene: TRBV6-1; clone size: NA; CDR3 length: 15; D gene: NA; CDR3 DNA: TGTGCCAGCAGTGAAGCGCTGGGACCCCAAGAGACCCAGTACTTC; CDR3 protein: CASSEALGPQETQYF
J gene: TRBJ1-1; V gene: TRBV27; clone size: NA; CDR3 length: 13; D gene: NA; CDR3 DNA: TGTGCCAGCAGTTTAGTTACCAACACTGAAGCTTTCTTT; CDR3 protein: CASSLVTNTEAFF
J gene: TRBJ1-1; V gene: TRBV18; clone size: NA; CDR3 length: 15; D gene: NA; CDR3 DNA: TGTGCCAGCTCACCTGAAGGGCTTCGGAACACTGAAGCTTTCTTT; CDR3 protein: CASSPEGLRNTEAFF
J gene: TRBJ1-2; V gene: TRBV4-3; clone size: NA; CDR3 length: 15; D gene: NA; CDR3 DNA: TGCGCCAGCAGCCAAGATCGAGGGTTTTTGGATGGCTACACCTTC; CDR3 protein: CASSQDRGFLDGYTF
J gene: TRBJ2-2; V gene: TRBV9; clone size: NA; CDR3 length: 13; D gene: NA; CDR3 DNA: TGTGCCAGCACCCCCTCCCCCACCGGGGAGCTGTTTTTT; CDR3 protein: CASTPSPTGELFF
J gene: TRBJ1-1; V gene: TRBV11-1; clone size: NA; CDR3 length: 13; D gene: NA; CDR3 DNA: TGTGCCAGCAGCTTGGCCAGGGTCACTGAAGCTTTCTTT; CDR3 protein: CASSLARVTEAFF
J gene: TRBJ2-6; V gene: TRBV11-2; clone size: NA; CDR3 length: 15; D gene: NA; CDR3 DNA: TGTGCCAGCAGCGAAGGGGTCTCTGGGGCCAACGTCCTGACTTTC; CDR3 protein: CASSEGVSGANVLTF
J gene: TRBJ2-7; V gene: TRBV12-5; clone size: NA; CDR3 length: 14; D gene: TRBD1; CDR3 DNA: TGTGCTAGTGGTTTGGGACAGGGGGCTGGAGAGCAGTACTTC; CDR3 protein: CASGLGQGAGEQYF
J gene: TRBJ1-1; V gene: TRBV29-1; clone size: NA; CDR3 length: 12; D gene: NA; CDR3 DNA: TGCAGCGCCCGCGGAGGGAACACTGAAGCTTTCTTT; CDR3 protein: CSARGGNTEAFF
J gene: TRBJ1-2; V gene: TRBV4-1; clone size: few; CDR3 length: 18; D gene: NA; CDR3 DNA: TGCGCCAGCAGCCAAGATGGTATTAGGTCCGGGGAGAAGGGGGGCTACACCTTC; CDR3 protein: CASSQDGIRSGEKGGYTF
J gene: TRBJ2-1; V gene: TRBV27; clone size: once; CDR3 length: 17; D gene: NA; CDR3 DNA: TGTGCCAGCAGTTTATCCGGACGGGATAGCTCCTACAATGAGCAGTTCTTC; CDR3 protein: CASSLSGRDSSYNEQFF
J gene: TRBJ1-1; V gene: TRBV19; clone size: NA; CDR3 length: 15; D gene: TRBD1; CDR3 DNA: TGTGCCAGTAGTCCCAGAGGGGGCAGAAACACTGAAGCTTTCTTT; CDR3 protein: CASSPRGGRNTEAFF
J gene: TRBJ2-3; V gene: TRBV6-2/TRBV6-3; clone size: NA; CDR3 length: 14; D gene: TRBD2; CDR3 DNA: TGTGCCAGCAGTAAGCGGGAGAGCACAGATACGCAGTATTTT; CDR3 protein: CASSKRESTDTQYF
J gene: TRBJ2-2; V gene: TRBV18; clone size: NA; CDR3 length: 15; D gene: NA; CDR3 DNA: TGTGCCAGCCCTGGGACCGGGAAAAACACCGGGGAGCTGTTTTTT; CDR3 protein: CASPGTGKNTGELFF
J gene: TRBJ2-1; V gene: TRBV13; clone size: NA; CDR3 length: 15; D gene: NA; CDR3 DNA: TGTGCCAGCAGCTCTGAACCGAGCTCCTACAATGAGCAGTTCTTC; CDR3 protein: CASSSEPSSYNEQFF
J gene: TRBJ2-2; V gene: TRBV18; clone size: NA; CDR3 length: 14; D gene: NA; CDR3 DNA: TGTGCCAGCTCACAGGGGGGAAACACCGGGGAGCTGTTTTTT; CDR3 protein: CASSQGGNTGELFF
J gene: TRBJ2-3; V gene: TRBV28; clone size: NA; CDR3 length: 17; D gene: TRBD2; CDR3 DNA: TGTGCCAGCAGTTCCCCGACCCCGGGACTAAGCACAGATACGCAGTATTTT; CDR3 protein: CASSSPTPGLSTDTQYF
J gene: TRBJ2-3; V gene: TRBV5-3; clone size: NA; CDR3 length: 14; D gene: NA; CDR3 DNA: TGTGCCAGAAGCCCGATTAAAATCACAGATACGCAGTATTTT; CDR3 protein: CARSPIKITDTQYF
J gene: TRBJ1-6; V gene: TRBV30; clone size: once; CDR3 length: 15; D gene: TRBD1; CDR3 DNA: TGTGCCTGGAGTGTGGGGGACAGGGGGTATTCACCCCTCCACTTT; CDR3 protein: CAWSVGDRGYSPLHF
J gene: TRBJ1-1; V gene: TRBV10-3; clone size: NA; CDR3 length: 14; D gene: TRBD1; CDR3 DNA: TGTGCCATCACACCGACAGGGAAGAACACTGAAGCTTTCTTT; CDR3 protein: CAITPTGKNTEAFF
J gene: TRBJ1-5; V gene: TRBV24-1; clone size: NA; CDR3 length: 15; D gene: NA; CDR3 DNA: TGTGCCACCGGACGCGGCCCTCAGGGGAACCAGCCCCAGCATTTT; CDR3 protein: CATGRGPQGNQPQHF
J gene: TRBJ2-2; V gene: TRBV25-1; clone size: NA; CDR3 length: 12; D gene: TRBD1; CDR3 DNA: TGTGCCAGCAGTGTTACAGGGGAAGAGCTGTTTTTT; CDR3 protein: CASSVTGEELFF
J gene: TRBJ1-2; V gene: TRBV2; clone size: NA; CDR3 length: 15; D gene: TRBD1; CDR3 DNA: TGTGCCAGCAGTGGTCCCGGGACAGGGCACTATGGCTACACCTTC; CDR3 protein: CASSGPGTGHYGYTF
J gene: TRBJ2-6; V gene: TRBV18; clone size: few; CDR3 length: 16; D gene: NA; CDR3 DNA: TGTGCCAGCTCACCAATAGAAAGCTCTGGGGCCAACGTCCTGACTTTC; CDR3 protein: CASSPIESSGANVLTF
J gene: TRBJ1-5; V gene: TRBV7-2; clone size: once; CDR3 length: 14; D gene: NA; CDR3 DNA: TGTGCCAGCAGCTACTACAGACACAATCAGCCCCAGCATTTT; CDR3 protein: CASSYYRHNQPQHF
J gene: TRBJ1-5; V gene: TRBV28; clone size: NA; CDR3 length: 15; D gene: TRBD1; CDR3 DNA: TGTGCCAGCAGTCCGGACAGGAGTAGAAATCAGCCCCAGCATTTT; CDR3 protein: CASSPDRSRNQPQHF
J gene: TRBJ1-1; V gene: TRBV2; clone size: few; CDR3 length: 15; D gene: NA; CDR3 DNA: TGTGCCAGCATCAGGTCTCGGGGATTGAACACTGAAGCTTTCTTT; CDR3 protein: CASIRSRGLNTEAFF
J gene: TRBJ1-3; V gene: TRBV7-9; clone size: NA; CDR3 length: 15; D gene: NA; CDR3 DNA: TGTGCCAGCAGCTTAAGCACAGTCTCTGGAAACACCATATATTTT; CDR3 protein: CASSLSTVSGNTIYF
J gene: TRBJ1-3; V gene: TRBV6-5; clone size: NA; CDR3 length: 13; D gene: NA; CDR3 DNA: TGTGCCAGCCTTGATGGAGCAGGAAACACCATATATTTT; CDR3 protein: CASLDGAGNTIYF
J gene: TRBJ2-2; V gene: TRBV6-2/TRBV6-3; clone size: NA; CDR3 length: 14; D gene: NA; CDR3 DNA: TGTGCCAGCAGTTGGGGACTGAACACCGGGGAGCTGTTTTTT; CDR3 protein: CASSWGLNTGELFF